The T cell receptor beta chain under discussion was sequenced for a study of blood T cell repertoires in COVID-19. Libraries were prepared by immunoSEQ multiplex PCR; TCRdb keeps only in-frame clonotypes and omits some of them. The sample carries around 140,000 clones, roughly 79% recorded once. The ends lost 6 bases at V and 0 bases at J; junction bases unmatched: 6. Germline V gene sequence: CDR1 SGHDT, CDR2 YYEEEE. The CDR3 covers 15 residues. The rearrangement uses TRBV5-6 and TRBJ2-1, with 7 bases identical to TRBD2. The sample comprised peripheral blood. This receptor was taken from an older woman with acute or convalescent COVID-19. The CDR3 spells CASILSGISYNEQFF. Here the CDR3 DNA reads TGTGCCAGCATCCTCAGCGGGATCTCCTACAATGAGCAGTTCTTC.